These 29 T cell receptor beta chains were all obtained from the same sample, sequenced in a study of control samples from healthy donors and cancer patients. The assay was immunoSEQ multiplex PCR, and TCRdb's table has in-frame clones only and misses some. The table has about 100,000 clones, 90% to 95% seen once. The sequenced material came from blood. These receptors originate from a man between 18 and 35 years old in good health.

The V call is TRBV18, the J call TRBJ1-2, with 10 bases identical to TRBD1. This CDR3 region has 17 residues. V lost 3 bases and J lost 4; bases outside the gene matches: 11. The germline V gene encodes CDR1 KGHSH and CDR2 LQKENI. CDR3 sequence: CASSPRSGTGAAYGYTF. In nucleotides, the CDR3 is TGTGCCAGCTCACCCCGTTCCGGGACAGGGGCGGCCTATGGCTACACCTTC. The entire variable domain, with the rest obtained from reference TRBV18 and TRBJ1-2, is as follows: NAGVMQNPRHLVRRRGQEARLRCSPMKGHSHVYWYRQLPEEGLKFMVYLQKENIIDESGMPKERFSAEFPKEGPSILRIQQVVRGDSAAYFCASSPRSGTGAAYGYTFGSGTRLTVV.

V and J are TRBV6-2 or TRBV6-3 and TRBJ2-2; maybe TRBD2 (5 bases). Trimming cost V 4 bases and J 5 bases, with 11 bases left between them. This CDR3 spans 14 amino acids. Looked up from germline, CDR1 is MNHEY and CDR2 is SVGEGT. The CDR3 region has the DNA TGTGCCAGCAGTTTCGGGGTCTTTACCGGGGAGCTGTTTTTT. It specifies CASSFGVFTGELFF.

J is TRBJ1-1 and V is TRBV19; 7 positions agree with TRBD1. J was trimmed by 1 base and V by 5 bases; bases with no gene match: 4. This CDR3 has 14 amino acids. CDR1 is LNHDA, CDR2 SQIVND, per germline (reference sequence). CDR3 in amino acids: CASSAWTGNTEAFF. The CDR3 region has the DNA TGTGCCAGTAGTGCCTGGACAGGGAACACTGAAGCTTTCTTT.

The V and J genes are TRBV12-3 or TRBV12-4 and TRBJ2-7; 9 positions agree with TRBD1. Trimming at V came to 10 bases and at J to 5 bases, leaving 9 bases not matched to a gene. This CDR3 has 13 residues. The CDR3 loop reads CAITSGTGNEQYF. The CDR3, as DNA: TGTGCCATCACTTCGGGGACAGGGAACGAGCAGTACTTC.

This sequence joins TRBV14 and TRBJ2-7; D might be TRBD1 (5 bases). Germline CDR1 reads SGHDN; CDR2 reads FVKESK. The CDR3 sequence is 13 residues long. The V end lost 4 bases, the J end lost 8 bases, and 15 bases lay between the germline ends. CDR3 in DNA: TGTGCCAGCAGCCGCATGCCTCAGGGAAAGCAGTACTTC. This gives the protein CASSRMPQGKQYF.

The rearrangement joins TRBV19 to TRBJ1-1, with TRBD1 matching 9 bases. Germline V gene lookup returns CDR1 LNHDA and CDR2 SQIVND (reference sequence). The CDR3 runs 15 residues. The ends lost 7 bases at V and 4 bases at J; junction bases unmatched: 10. CDR3 sequence reads: CASTIQGAGITEAFF. The CDR3 DNA follows: TGTGCCAGTACAATACAGGGGGCAGGAATCACTGAAGCTTTCTTT.

The V and J genes are TRBV6-6 and TRBJ2-6; 12 bases are shared with TRBD1. Germline CDR1 is MNHNY and CDR2 is SVGAGI (reference sequence). The CDR3 is 20 amino acids. V lost 5 bases and J lost 0; bases outside the gene matches: 11. CDR3 bases: TGTGCCAGCAGTCCCCGGGACAGGGGGCGCCCGGGCTCTGGGGCCAACGTCCTGACTTTC. This translates into CASSPRDRGRPGSGANVLTF.

This chain joins TRBV5-6 and TRBJ2-5, with D tentatively TRBD1 (6 bases). Germline CDR1 and CDR2: SGHDT and YYEEEE. With 4 bases removed from V and 5 bases from J, the gap between germline ends came to 21 bases. The CDR3 has 16 residues. CDR3 sequence (DNA): TGTGCCAGCAGCGGAACCCACAGGGAAGGCGGGGAGACCCAGTACTTC. Amino acid sequence: CASSGTHREGGETQYF.

V is TRBV27 and J is TRBJ1-1, with no clear D. This CDR3 has 15 residues. V gave up 0 bases and J gave up 5 bases, with 13 bases separating them. The germline V gene encodes CDR1 MNHEY and CDR2 SMNVEV (reference sequence). The CDR3 coding sequence is TGTGCCAGCAGTTTATCGGGCCCTACCCTGACTGAAGCTTTCTTT. It codes for CASSLSGPTLTEAFF.

The chain has TRBV7-8 and TRBJ1-5, with D perhaps matching TRBD1 (5 bases). The CDR3 length is 17 residues. Germline CDR1 SGHVS, CDR2 FQNEAQ. Deletions cut 1 base from V and 6 bases from J, with 19 bases between. The DNA of the CDR3 is TGTGCCAGCAGCTTAGGGGGCCAAGGGAAGCTGGGTCAGCCCCAGCATTTT. Encoded protein: CASSLGGQGKLGQPQHF.

The rearrangement uses TRBV5-1 and TRBJ1-6, with TRBD1 as a possible D gene (6 bases). V lost 0 bases and J lost 7, with 14 bases in between. From germline, CDR1 is SGHRS and CDR2 YFSETQ. CDR3 size: 16 residues. CDR3 sequence reads: CASSLGTDSRNSPLHF. CDR3 in DNA: TGCGCCAGCAGCTTGGGGACGGACAGTAGAAATTCACCCCTCCACTTT.

The rearrangement links TRBV23-1 to TRBJ1-1, with D perhaps TRBD1 (5 bases). TRBV23-1 counts as an open reading frame of uncertain function. The V and J ends lost 7 bases and 1 base respectively, with 13 bases between them. The CDR3 covers 14 residues. CDR3 sequence (DNA): TGCGCCAGCACCCTGGGACTAGAGAACACTGAAGCTTTCTTT. Amino acids: CASTLGLENTEAFF.

This chain uses TRBV13 with TRBJ2-2; D not certain. Trimming cost V 2 bases and J 5 bases, with 9 bases left between them. The germline gives CDR1 PRHDT, CDR2 FYEKMQ (reference sequence). The CDR3 contains 14 residues. The CDR3 reads CASSLPRRTGELFF. CDR3 sequence (DNA): TGTGCCAGCAGCTTACCCCGCAGGACCGGGGAGCTGTTTTTT.

The table lists this clone with a count of one. The rearrangement links TRBV7-9 to TRBJ2-5, with TRBD1 matching 8 bases. The ends lost 4 bases at V and 3 bases at J; junction bases unmatched: 4. There are 14 residues in the CDR3. Germline V gene sequence: CDR1 SEHNR, CDR2 FQNEAQ (reference sequence). The CDR3 sequence: CASSSPDREETQYF. CDR3 DNA sequence: TGTGCCAGCAGCTCTCCGGACAGGGAAGAGACCCAGTACTTC.

The rearrangement links TRBV30 to TRBJ1-5; D is undetermined. With 2 bases removed from V and 4 bases from J, the gap between germline ends came to 6 bases. Germline CDR1 is GTSNPN and CDR2 is SVGIG (reference sequence). This CDR3 comprises 12 residues. CDR3 in amino acids: CAWSRPNQPQHF. In DNA form, the CDR3 reads TGTGCCTGGAGTCGTCCGAATCAGCCCCAGCATTTT.

The chain has TRBV11-2 and TRBJ2-3; no clear D gene. Trimming cost V 5 bases and J 1 base, with 7 bases left between them. In germline, CDR1 is SGHAT, CDR2 FQNNGV. The CDR3 has 13 amino acids. The CDR3 DNA reads as TGTGCCAGCAGCGCGACTGGCACAGATACGCAGTATTTT. Translated, it gives CASSATGTDTQYF.

The V gene is TRBV30, the J gene TRBJ1-6, with 7 bases aligning to TRBD1. The J segment lost 3 bases and the V segment lost 3 bases, leaving 8 bases of the junction unmatched. Germline V lookup: CDR1 GTSNPN, CDR2 SVGIG (reference sequence). There are 16 residues in the CDR3. CDR3 DNA: TGTGCCTGGAGGAACCAGGGACAGCTCTATAATTCACCCCTCCACTTT. This codes for CAWRNQGQLYNSPLHF.

The V call is TRBV4-2, the J call TRBJ2-3; TRBD2 might be the D (6 bases). CDR1 and CDR2 (germline): LGHNA, YNFKEQ. Trimming took off 1 base at V and 0 bases at J, with 11 bases between the two ends. This CDR3 contains 16 residues. The CDR3 DNA follows: TGTGCCAGCAGCCAAGTTCGGGGGATTAGCACAGATACGCAGTATTTT. It translates to CASSQVRGISTDTQYF.

The rearrangement links TRBV4-2 to TRBJ1-6; 7 nucleotides agree with TRBD1. This CDR3 region has 16 residues. Germline loops: CDR1 LGHNA, CDR2 YNFKEQ. The junction had 6 bases not matched to a gene; V was cut back by 0 bases and J by 7 bases. In DNA form, the CDR3 reads TGTGCCAGCAGCCAAGACTGGGGACAGCAAAATTCACCCCTCCACTTT. This encodes CASSQDWGQQNSPLHF.

This clone showed up just a few times. The chain uses TRBV7-9 and TRBJ2-7; 10 bases match TRBD1. Per germline, CDR1 SEHNR and CDR2 FQNEAQ (reference sequence). The CDR3 consists of 17 residues. V gave up 5 bases and J gave up 2 bases; unmatched junction bases: 12. DNA for the CDR3: TGTGCCAGCAGCCCGACTGGGGGGACAGGGGATCCCTACGAGCAGTACTTC. Its protein is CASSPTGGTGDPYEQYF.

The J gene is TRBJ1-5, the V gene TRBV7-9; D unclear. Germline CDR1 SEHNR, CDR2 FQNEAQ (reference sequence). V was trimmed by 3 bases and J by 6 bases, leaving 6 bases between them. The CDR3 contains 12 residues. The CDR3 sequence: CASSLGSQPQHF. The CDR3 bases are TGTGCCAGCAGCTTGGGGAGTCAGCCCCAGCATTTT.

This chain links TRBV7-2 with TRBJ2-3, with D maybe TRBD2 (7 bases). The CDR3 spans 15 residues. Per the germline V gene, CDR1 is SGHTA and CDR2 is FQGNSA. The V and J ends lost 8 bases and 5 bases respectively, with 20 bases between them. As DNA, the CDR3 is TGTGCCAGCCAGGGGAGCGGGGCCGGGGGAGATACGCAGTATTTT. Its protein product is CASQGSGAGGDTQYF.

The V gene is TRBV3-1 (or the pseudogene TRBV3-2), the J gene TRBJ1-1, with a weak D call TRBD1 (5 bases). Trimming removed 0 bases at V and 8 bases at J, with 13 bases between. CDR1 is LGHDT and CDR2 is YNNKEL in the germline V gene (reference sequence). This CDR3 is 14 amino acids long. The DNA of the CDR3 is TGTGCCAGCAGCCAAGATCGCAACAGGCCGGAAGCTTTCTTT. Amino acids: CASSQDRNRPEAFF.

The J gene is TRBJ1-4, the V gene TRBV6-5; 9 positions agree with TRBD1. CDR1 is MNHEY, CDR2 SVGAGI, per germline. The CDR3 has 14 amino acids. Losses at the gene ends were 7 bases for V and 4 bases for J; bases not matched to a gene: 4. The CDR3 nucleotides read TGTGCCAGCACCAGGGACAGGGTTAATGAAAAACTGTTTTTT. Protein product: CASTRDRVNEKLFF.

This chain uses TRBV6-2 or TRBV6-3 with TRBJ2-3; unclear D gene. Per germline, CDR1 MNHEY and CDR2 SVGEGT. This CDR3 comprises 13 residues. V lost 5 bases and J 9 bases, leaving 15 bases between the germline ends. Written as DNA, the CDR3 is TGTGCCAGCAGTACAGAGGCCTTTGCCACGCAGTATTTT. This encodes CASSTEAFATQYF.

This chain joins TRBV6-5 and TRBJ1-2; D is perhaps TRBD1 (5 bases). The CDR3 length is 13 residues. The germline CDR1 and CDR2 sequences are MNHEY and SVGAGI. Trimming pared 5 bases from V and 2 bases from J, leaving 9 bases between. CDR3 amino acids: CASSQGLNYGYTF. DNA for the CDR3: TGTGCCAGCAGTCAGGGACTAAACTATGGCTACACCTTC.

CDR3 DNA: TGTGCCAGCAGTGAACCGGCAGGACCTTATAATTCACCCCTCCACTTT. The encoded protein is CASSEPAGPYNSPLHF. The chain is built from TRBV2 and TRBJ1-6; no firm D call. The germline V gene has CDR1 SNHLY and CDR2 FYNNEI. V gave up 2 bases and J gave up 4 bases, with 12 bases separating them. The CDR3 totals 16 residues. Looking up the rest from reference TRBV2 and TRBJ1-6 gives the full variable domain: EPEVTQTPSHQVTQMGQEVILRCVPISNHLYFYWYRQILGQKVEFLVSFYNNEISEKSEIFDDQFSVERPDGSNFTLKIRSTKLEDSAMYFCASSEPAGPYNSPLHFGNGTRLTVT.

This chain connects TRBV30 to TRBJ1-4; 10 bases match TRBD1. There are 16 residues in the CDR3. V shed 2 bases and J 6 bases; nucleotides not matched to a gene: 9. Germline V gene data show CDR1 as GTSNPN and CDR2 as SVGIG (reference sequence). The CDR3: CAWSRGTGAPDEKLFF. CDR3 DNA sequence: TGTGCCTGGAGTAGAGGGACAGGGGCCCCTGATGAAAAACTGTTTTTT.

The chain joins TRBV9 to TRBJ1-3; a weak D match, TRBD1 (6 bases). The germline V gene encodes CDR1 SGDLS and CDR2 YYNGEE. The CDR3 has 14 residues. The V end lost 3 bases, the J end lost 0 bases, and 7 bases lay between the germline ends. This CDR3 is CASSGGGSGNTIYF. The CDR3 nucleotides are TGTGCCAGCAGCGGAGGGGGCTCTGGAAACACCATATATTTT.